Shown below are 18 T cell receptor beta chains from a single sample sequenced in a study of OX40 agonist ivuxolimab in advanced cancers. The repertoire was sequenced with immunoSEQ multiplex PCR; TCRdb's copy has only in-frame clones and lacks some. The sample records under 80,000 clones, around 82% being singletons. The sample here was CD4+ or CD8+ T cells sorted from blood, taken in a trial of the OX40 agonist ivuxolimab. These receptors all come from an adult with an advanced solid tumor such as melanoma, head and neck, liver or kidney cancer.

This clone showed up just a few times. The chain joins TRBV2 to TRBJ1-5, with D perhaps TRBD1 (6 bases). The CDR3 spans 14 residues. The V and J ends lost 1 base and 5 bases respectively, with 9 bases between them. In germline, CDR1 is SNHLY, CDR2 FYNNEI. CDR3 DNA sequence: TGTGCCAGCAGTGAAGGCAGGGGACATCAGCCCCAGCATTTT. Protein product: CASSEGRGHQPQHF.

This chain joins TRBV5-1 and TRBJ1-1; D gene ambiguous. Per the germline V gene, CDR1 is SGHRS and CDR2 is YFSETQ. The V end lost 0 bases, the J end lost 1 base, and 7 bases lay between the germline ends. CDR3 length: 14 residues. As DNA, the CDR3 is TGCGCCAGCAGCTTGGAAGGCCAGAACACTGAAGCTTTCTTT. Translation: CASSLEGQNTEAFF.

V usage is TRBV5-1 and J usage is TRBJ2-1; no firm D call. The germline V and J ends were trimmed by 2 bases and 9 bases, with 9 bases remaining between them. Germline CDR1 SGHRS, CDR2 YFSETQ. The CDR3 runs to 12 residues. CDR3 in DNA: TGCGCCAGCAGCTTTGGGTTGGGTGAGCAGTTCTTC. Protein: CASSFGLGEQFF.

J is TRBJ2-5 and V is TRBV18; possible D gene TRBD1, 6 bases. V was cut by 5 bases and J by 1 base, with 14 bases left in between. The V gene's germline CDR1 is KGHSH and CDR2 LQKENI. The CDR3 is 15 residues long. The CDR3 reads CASSGDNSPQETQYF. DNA for the CDR3: TGTGCCAGCTCAGGGGACAACTCCCCCCAAGAGACCCAGTACTTC.

The rearrangement joins TRBV6-6 to TRBJ1-2; the D gene is possibly TRBD1 (6 bases). Germline-derived CDR1 and CDR2 are MNHNY and SVGAGI (reference sequence). Trimming removed 5 bases from V and 5 bases from J, with 12 bases in between. The CDR3 sequence is 13 residues long. This CDR3 reads CASSLQGEYGYTF. The CDR3 coding sequence is TGTGCCAGCAGTCTACAGGGAGAATATGGCTACACCTTC.

The J gene is TRBJ1-2, the V gene TRBV15; unclear D gene. The germline gives CDR1 LNHNV, CDR2 YYDKDF (reference sequence). The CDR3 is made up of 13 amino acids. Deletions cut 1 base from V and 8 bases from J, with 11 bases between. CDR3 in amino acids: CATSRGQSEGYTF. In DNA, the CDR3 is TGTGCCACCAGCAGAGGCCAGTCGGAGGGCTACACCTTC.

J is TRBJ2-7 and V is TRBV5-1, with TRBD1 as a possible D gene (6 bases). This CDR3 has 15 residues. Trimming left V 3 bases short and J 5 bases short, with 18 bases between. Germline V gene lookup returns CDR1 SGHRS and CDR2 YFSETQ. As DNA, the CDR3 is TGCGCCAGCAGCTCTCGCGGACAGACATCAGACGAGCAGTACTTC. This encodes CASSSRGQTSDEQYF.

The rearrangement uses TRBV7-9 and TRBJ1-2; D not resolved. The CDR3 contains 13 residues. Germline values: CDR1 SEHNR, CDR2 FQNEAQ (reference sequence). Deletions cut 8 bases from V and 4 bases from J, with 14 bases between. In DNA, the CDR3 is TGTGCCAGCGCCCCCGCGGGTCCCTATGGCTACACCTTC. This translates into CASAPAGPYGYTF. The full variable domain, with the rest looked up from reference TRBV7-9 and TRBJ1-2, is DTGVSQNPRHKITKRGQNVTFRCDPISEHNRLYWYRQTLGQGPEFLTYFQNEAQLEKSRLLSDRFSAERPKGSFSTLEIQRTEQGDSAMYLCASAPAGPYGYTFGSGTRLTVV.

The chain combines TRBV7-2 with TRBJ2-7; 10 nucleotides line up with TRBD2. The germline gives CDR1 SGHTA, CDR2 FQGNSA. Trimming removed 0 bases from V and 2 bases from J; junction bases left unmatched: 1. CDR3 length equals 15 residues. CDR3 bases: TGTGCCAGCAGCTTAGCCAGCGGGGGGGCCTACGAGCAGTACTTC. Translation: CASSLASGGAYEQYF.

The chain carries TRBV27 and TRBJ1-1; D is perhaps TRBD1 (6 bases). There are 16 residues in the CDR3. Per the germline V gene, CDR1 is MNHEY and CDR2 is SMNVEV (reference sequence). V was shortened by 7 bases and J by 1 base, with 19 bases between the two germline ends. CDR3 in DNA: TGTGCCAGCACTTCCCCGTCCAGGGGTCAGAACACTGAAGCTTTCTTT. It encodes CASTSPSRGQNTEAFF.

The chain recombines TRBV6-1 with TRBJ1-2, with D tentatively TRBD1 (6 bases). This CDR3 spans 15 amino acids. The germline V gene has CDR1 MNHNS and CDR2 SASEGT. Trimming stripped 4 bases from V and 7 bases from J, with 19 bases between. CDR3 coding DNA: TGTGCCAGCAGTGCGTGGACAGCTGCAGAGGGTGGCTACACCTTC. The encoded protein is CASSAWTAAEGGYTF.

For the CDR3, the DNA is TGTGCCAGCTATGGGACGGAGATCTATAATTCACCCCTCCACTTT. This codes for CASYGTEIYNSPLHF. The V and J genes are TRBV28 and TRBJ1-6; tentative D call: TRBD1 (5 bases). The CDR3 length is 15 residues. The germline gives CDR1 MDHEN, CDR2 SYDVKM. V dropped 8 bases and J dropped 3 bases, with 14 bases sitting between them.

DNA for the CDR3: TGTGCCAGCACCCCTAGGGTCGGATCGGAGACCCAGTACTTC. Translation: CASTPRVGSETQYF. The chain recombines TRBV7-2 with TRBJ2-5; no definite D call. V was clipped by 7 bases and J by 5 bases, with 17 bases between them. This CDR3 is 14 amino acids long. Germline loops: CDR1 SGHTA, CDR2 FQGNSA.

The chain joins TRBV28 to TRBJ1-2, with 8 bases aligning to TRBD1. Germline V gene data show CDR1 as MDHEN and CDR2 as SYDVKM. The CDR3 has 15 residues. Germline trimming cut 6 bases from V and 8 bases from J; bases unmatched to any gene: 14. CDR3 protein: CASRDPGQVMSGYTF. The CDR3 DNA reads TGTGCCAGCAGGGATCCGGGACAGGTTATGAGCGGCTACACCTTC.

A single count supports this clone. The V gene is TRBV11-3, the J gene TRBJ2-1; D uncertain. V was cut by 3 bases and J by 1 base, with 7 bases left in between. Looked up from germline, CDR1 is SGHNT and CDR2 is YENEEA. The CDR3 consists of 14 residues. In nucleotides, the CDR3 is TGTGCCAGCAGCTTCGAAGGTTCCTACAATGAGCAGTTCTTC. Translating gives CASSFEGSYNEQFF.

V gene TRBV6-1 combines with J gene TRBJ2-7; perhaps D is TRBD1 or TRBD2 (5 bases each). The CDR3 runs to 15 residues. Germline CDR1 MNHNS, CDR2 SASEGT. Trimming removed 7 bases from V and 2 bases from J, with 18 bases in between. CDR3 in DNA: TGTGCCAGCAAGAAGGGACGGGTGCAAACCTACGAGCAGTACTTC. Translating it yields CASKKGRVQTYEQYF.

This clone was counted once. The chain uses TRBV28 and TRBJ1-2, with a possible D match to TRBD1 (5 bases). Trimming stripped 2 bases from V and 8 bases from J, with 18 bases between. The CDR3 is 15 residues long. Germline V gene data show CDR1 as MDHEN and CDR2 as SYDVKM. CDR3 bases: TGTGCCAGCAGTTTAAACGCTATGGGGGTTCGGGGCTACACCTTC. Protein: CASSLNAMGVRGYTF.

The rearrangement joins TRBV29-1 to TRBJ1-3, with no clear D. The germline V gene encodes CDR1 SQVTM and CDR2 ANQGSEA. The CDR3 has 10 residues. Trimming stripped 7 bases from V and 6 bases from J, with 7 bases between. In DNA, the CDR3 is TGCAGCGGCGGAACAAACACCATATATTTT. This codes for CSGGTNTIYF.